This T cell receptor (beta chain) was captured in a study of vaccination and CD4 T cells after COVID-19. Study background: Overlapping peptides covering the spike proteins of SARS-CoV-2, HCoV-NL63, HCoV-OC43 and HCoV-229E were added to stimulate cells.

Sequenced with the Oncomine TCR Beta short-read assay was DNA taken from cultured CD4+ T cells. From the PCR reads, TCRdb called clonotypes with MiXCR, one entry per CDR3 protein. This table holds over 15,000 distinct CDR3 sequences, 53% found once. Details on this clonotype: What it binds is not known.

V shed 2 bases and J 1 base; nucleotides not matched to a gene: 5. The CDR3 runs 16 residues. Per germline, CDR1 SGHAT and CDR2 FQNNGV. As to treatment: roughly 10-day PBMC culture with coronavirus spike peptide pools or control peptides (ViraFEST assay). V gene TRBV11-2 combines with J gene TRBJ2-5; 9 bases line up with TRBD1. The sequence came from a human donor who had recovered from COVID-19. Specimen: CD4+ T cells from blood, cultured in vitro, collected before SARS-CoV-2 vaccination. The CDR3 reads CASSLSATGGQETQYF. Written as DNA, the CDR3 is TGTGCCAGCAGCTTAAGCGCGACAGGGGGCCAAGAGACCCAGTACTTC.